A single sample is the source of the 21 T cell receptor beta chains below, sequenced in a study of control samples from healthy donors and cancer patients. The assay was immunoSEQ multiplex PCR, and TCRdb's table has in-frame clones only and misses some. The sample records around 170,000 clones, about 86% being singletons. The specimen sequenced was blood. These receptors all stem from a woman in her twenties or thirties in good health.

The chain has TRBV7-9 and TRBJ1-4; D remains ambiguous. The CDR3 runs to 13 residues. Germline-derived CDR1 and CDR2 are SEHNR and FQNEAQ (reference sequence). V was pared by 5 bases and J by 7 bases, with 11 bases between. The CDR3 reads CASSQSLSEKLFF. CDR3 sequence (DNA): TGTGCCAGCAGCCAAAGTCTCAGTGAAAAACTGTTTTTT.

This chain joins TRBV6-5 and TRBJ2-7, with 8 positions matching TRBD2. Trimming removed 6 bases from V and 3 bases from J; junction bases left unmatched: 7. The CDR3 has 14 residues. Germline V lookup: CDR1 MNHEY, CDR2 SVGAGI. CDR3 bases: TGTGCCAGCAGGAGAACTAGCGGATTCTACGAGCAGTACTTC. The encoded protein is CASRRTSGFYEQYF.

V and J are TRBV5-1 and TRBJ2-1; TRBD2 might be the D (5 bases). This CDR3 has 15 residues. V was cut by 0 bases and J by 1 base, with 8 bases left in between. The V gene's germline CDR1 is SGHRS and CDR2 YFSETQ. The CDR3 region has the DNA TGCGCCAGCAGCTTGGTCGGAGGTTCCTACAATGAGCAGTTCTTC. This codes for CASSLVGGSYNEQFF.

The CDR3 DNA reads as TGTGCCAGCAGTTACTCTGGGACAGGGAAAAACTATGGCTACACCTTC. It codes for CASSYSGTGKNYGYTF. The chain uses TRBV6-5 and TRBJ1-2; 9 bases are a match to TRBD1. After removal of 0 bases from V and 2 bases from J, the junction contained 4 bases not matched to a gene. The CDR3 contains 16 residues. CDR1 MNHEY and CDR2 SVGAGI come from the germline V gene.

The chain combines TRBV24-1 with TRBJ2-2; no clear D gene. This CDR3 region has 14 residues. Per the germline V gene, CDR1 is KGHDR and CDR2 is SFDVKD. Trimming shortened V by 4 bases and J by 3 bases, and 8 bases separated the two germline ends. The CDR3 sequence is CATSDSVYTGELFF. Here the CDR3 DNA reads TGTGCCACCAGTGACTCGGTTTACACCGGGGAGCTGTTTTTT.

The chain joins TRBV27 to TRBJ1-6; 9 bases fit TRBD1. This CDR3 contains 14 residues. Unmatched junction bases numbered 4, after V lost 7 bases and J lost 6 bases. Per the germline V gene, CDR1 is MNHEY and CDR2 is SMNVEV (reference sequence). The CDR3 sequence is CASKVGQGNSPLHF. In DNA, the CDR3 is TGTGCCAGCAAGGTGGGACAGGGTAATTCACCCCTCCACTTT.

The genes are TRBV14 and TRBJ1-2; D is uncertain. The CDR3 has 14 residues. Germline V gene sequence: CDR1 SGHDN, CDR2 FVKESK. V was clipped by 0 bases and J by 8 bases, with 13 bases between them. This chain's CDR3 is CASSQDYRAIGYTF. CDR3 DNA: TGTGCCAGCAGCCAAGATTATAGGGCTATCGGCTACACCTTC.

CDR3 bases: TGCGCCAGCAGCTTGGTCCCGGGACAGGGTCGGGAGCAGTACTTC. Protein product: CASSLVPGQGREQYF. The chain links TRBV5-1 to TRBJ2-7; 9 nucleotides align to TRBD1. The germline gives CDR1 SGHRS, CDR2 YFSETQ. This CDR3 has 15 residues. V shed 0 bases, J shed 7 bases, and the junction held 8 bases outside the gene matches.

The chain employs TRBV5-8 and TRBJ2-1; tentative D call: TRBD2 (6 bases). CDR1 and CDR2 from the germline V gene are SGHTS and YDEGEE. Trimming removed 6 bases from V and 4 bases from J, with 17 bases in between. The CDR3 has 15 amino acids. CDR3 sequence reads: CASNIGTHPYNEQFF. The CDR3 DNA is TGTGCCAGCAATATAGGGACTCATCCTTACAATGAGCAGTTCTTC.

This chain links TRBV7-2 with TRBJ2-6; 9 nucleotides align to TRBD1. Unmatched junction bases numbered 10, after V lost 4 bases and J lost 0 bases. CDR1 and CDR2 from the germline V gene are SGHTA and FQGNSA. This CDR3 spans 19 amino acids. The CDR3 bases are TGTGCCAGCAGCTCCACGTCGGGACAGGGCCTCTCTGGGGCCAACGTCCTGACTTTC. Protein: CASSSTSGQGLSGANVLTF. The full variable domain, rest sourced from reference TRBV7-2 and TRBJ2-6, is GAGVSQSPSNKVTEKGKDVELRCDPISGHTALYWYRQSLGQGLEFLIYFQGNSAPDKSGLPSDRFSAERTGGSVSTLTIQRTQQEDSAVYLCASSSTSGQGLSGANVLTFGAGSRLTVL.

The CDR3: CASRENTGVVNTEAFF. The CDR3 bases are TGTGCCAGCAGGGAAAACACAGGGGTAGTGAACACTGAAGCTTTCTTT. This rearrangement joins TRBV6-4 to TRBJ1-1; the match to TRBD1 covers 7 bases. Germline CDR1 MRHNA, CDR2 SNTAGT. Unmatched junction bases numbered 10, after V lost 6 bases and J lost 0 bases. This CDR3 is 16 amino acids long.

This chain uses TRBV18 with TRBJ1-5, with a possible D match to TRBD1 (5 bases). Germline V gives CDR1 KGHSH, CDR2 LQKENI. This CDR3 has 13 amino acids. V lost 8 bases and J 3 bases, leaving 11 bases between the germline ends. CDR3 protein: CASRTDINQPQHF. DNA of the CDR3: TGTGCCAGCCGGACGGACATCAATCAGCCCCAGCATTTT.

The gene calls are TRBV12-3 or TRBV12-4 and TRBJ2-7; 9 nucleotides line up with TRBD1. This CDR3 contains 13 residues. The CDR3 protein is CASSFSLGQGFTV. In nucleotides, the CDR3 is TGTGCCAGCAGTTTTAGTCTGGGACAGGGATTTACGGTC.

The chain combines TRBV3-1 (or the pseudogene TRBV3-2) with TRBJ2-1, with 10 bases fitting TRBD2. Per germline, CDR1 LGHDT and CDR2 YNNKEL (reference sequence). Trimming cost V 3 bases and J 6 bases; bases outside gene matches: 8. The CDR3 runs 16 residues. DNA of the CDR3: TGTGCCAGCAGCCAGGACCTAGCGGGAGTTTTCAATGAGCAGTTCTTC. It encodes CASSQDLAGVFNEQFF.

This chain links TRBV15 with TRBJ1-4; 8 bases are shared with TRBD1. The CDR3 runs 17 residues. Trimming took 0 bases from V and 6 from J; bases not matched to a gene: 9. Germline V gives CDR1 LNHNV, CDR2 YYDKDF (reference sequence). CDR3 nucleotides: TGTGCCACCAGCAGAGATATTATCAGGGGGCGCGATGAAAAACTGTTTTTT. Its translation: CATSRDIIRGRDEKLFF.

This clone appeared once. This chain connects TRBV24-1 to TRBJ1-1; weak D call: TRBD1 (5 bases). The V end was cut by 4 bases, the J end by 6 bases, with 11 bases between. The CDR3 runs to 13 residues. Per germline, CDR1 KGHDR and CDR2 SFDVKD. CDR3 loop: CATSDTGRAEAFF. Here the CDR3 DNA reads TGTGCCACCAGTGACACAGGTCGGGCTGAAGCTTTCTTT.

The chain carries TRBV27 and TRBJ1-5; D gene ambiguous. Germline values: CDR1 MNHEY, CDR2 SMNVEV (reference sequence). The CDR3 loop spans 14 amino acids. The V and J ends lost 9 bases and 0 bases respectively, with 12 bases between them. CDR3 bases: TGTGCCAGTAGTGTCCAGTATAGCAATCAGCCCCAGCATTTT. Translated: CASSVQYSNQPQHF.

V gene TRBV2 combines with J gene TRBJ2-1; D possibly corresponds to TRBD2 (6 bases). CDR3 length equals 15 residues. Germline-derived CDR1 and CDR2 are SNHLY and FYNNEI. V shed 5 bases and J shed 2 bases, with 13 bases lying between them. This chain's CDR3 is CASSPGTEPYNEQFF. Written as DNA, the CDR3 is TGTGCCAGCAGTCCTGGGACTGAGCCCTACAATGAGCAGTTCTTC.

In its sample, this clone was seen once. The gene calls are TRBV6-4 and TRBJ1-6; possibly TRBD1 for D (5 bases). The CDR3 has 16 residues. V was cut by 0 bases and J by 8 bases, with 14 bases left in between. CDR1 is MRHNA and CDR2 is SNTAGT in the germline V gene. CDR3 in DNA: TGTGCCAGCAGTGACTCCAGGCTAGGGGTAGATTCACCCCTCCACTTT. Protein: CASSDSRLGVDSPLHF.

J is TRBJ1-6 and V is TRBV5-6; no clear D. The length of the CDR3 is 14 residues. CDR1 is SGHDT and CDR2 is YYEEEE in the germline V gene. V dropped 4 bases and J dropped 13 bases, with 18 bases sitting between them. CDR3 in DNA: TGTGCCAGCAGCCGAGAGCGGACCGCGAGCCCCCTCCACTTT. It translates to CASSRERTASPLHF.

The rearrangement links TRBV12-3 or TRBV12-4 to TRBJ2-2; D ambiguous. V was clipped by 11 bases and J by 7 bases, with 14 bases between them. The CDR3 loop spans 12 amino acids. The CDR3 DNA is TGTGCCGGAAGTAGGTGGGACGGGGAGCTGTTTTTT. Translation gives CAGSRWDGELFF.